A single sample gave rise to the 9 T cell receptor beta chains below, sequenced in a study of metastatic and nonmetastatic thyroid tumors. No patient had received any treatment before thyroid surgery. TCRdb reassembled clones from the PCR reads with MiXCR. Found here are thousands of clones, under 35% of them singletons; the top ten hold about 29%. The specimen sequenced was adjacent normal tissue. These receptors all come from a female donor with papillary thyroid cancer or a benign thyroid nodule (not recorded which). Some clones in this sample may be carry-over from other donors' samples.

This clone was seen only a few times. The CDR3 DNA follows: TGTGCCAGCAGTGTCTTGGGGGATTCACCCCTCCACTTT. Translation gives CASSVLGDSPLHF. The V gene is TRBV6-1, the J gene TRBJ1-6; a weak D match, TRBD1 (5 bases). The CDR3 has 13 residues. Trimming took off 4 bases at V and 8 bases at J, with 9 bases between the two ends. CDR1 and CDR2 (germline): MNHNS, SASEGT.

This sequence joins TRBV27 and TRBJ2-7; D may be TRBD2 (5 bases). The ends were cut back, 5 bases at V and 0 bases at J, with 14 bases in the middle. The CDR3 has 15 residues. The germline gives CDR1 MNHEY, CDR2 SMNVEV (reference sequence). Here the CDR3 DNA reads TGTGCCAGCAGTCCCCGACTAACGAGCTCCTACGAGCAGTACTTC. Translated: CASSPRLTSSYEQYF.

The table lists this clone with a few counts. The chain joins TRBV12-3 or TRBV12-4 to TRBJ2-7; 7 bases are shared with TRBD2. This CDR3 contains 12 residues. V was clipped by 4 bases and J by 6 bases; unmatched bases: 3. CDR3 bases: TGTGCCAGCAGTTCCTCTAGCGGCGAGCAGTACTTC. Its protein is CASSSSSGEQYF.

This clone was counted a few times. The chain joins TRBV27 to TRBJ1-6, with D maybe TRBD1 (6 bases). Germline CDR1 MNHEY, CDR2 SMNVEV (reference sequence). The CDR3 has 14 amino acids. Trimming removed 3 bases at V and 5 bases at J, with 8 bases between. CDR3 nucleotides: TGTGCCAGCAGTTTCTACAGGGATAATTCACCCCTCCACTTT. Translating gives CASSFYRDNSPLHF.

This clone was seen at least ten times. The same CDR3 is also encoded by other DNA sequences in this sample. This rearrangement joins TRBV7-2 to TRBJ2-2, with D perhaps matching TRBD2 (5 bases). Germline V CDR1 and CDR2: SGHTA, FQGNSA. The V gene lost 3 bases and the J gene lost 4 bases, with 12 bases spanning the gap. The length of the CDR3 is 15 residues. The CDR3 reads CASSLVGAVTGELFF. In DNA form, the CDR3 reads TGTGCCAGCAGCTTGGTGGGAGCGGTCACCGGGGAGCTGTTTTTT.

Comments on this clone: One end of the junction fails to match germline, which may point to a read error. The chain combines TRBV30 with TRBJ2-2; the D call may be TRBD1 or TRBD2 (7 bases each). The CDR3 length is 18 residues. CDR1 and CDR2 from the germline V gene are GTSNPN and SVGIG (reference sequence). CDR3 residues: CAWSVLTGRVRRHRGAAF. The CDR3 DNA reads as TGTGCCTGGAGTGTGCTGACAGGGAGGGTCCGGAGACACCGGGGAGCTGCTTTT.

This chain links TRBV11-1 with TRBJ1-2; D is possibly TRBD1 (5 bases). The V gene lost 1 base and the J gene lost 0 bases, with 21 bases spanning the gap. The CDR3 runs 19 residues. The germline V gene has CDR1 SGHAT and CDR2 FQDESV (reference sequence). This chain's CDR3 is CASSLDWRLRGTPNYGYTF. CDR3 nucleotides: TGTGCCAGCAGCTTAGATTGGCGATTGAGGGGAACACCTAACTATGGCTACACCTTC.

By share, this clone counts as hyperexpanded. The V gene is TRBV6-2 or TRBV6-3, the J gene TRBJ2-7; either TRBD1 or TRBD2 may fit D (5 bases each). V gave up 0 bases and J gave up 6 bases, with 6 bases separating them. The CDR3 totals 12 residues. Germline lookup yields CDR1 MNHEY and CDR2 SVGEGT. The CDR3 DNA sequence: TGTGCCAGCAGTTACTCGAGGGGCGAGCAGTACTTC. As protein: CASSYSRGEQYF.

The CDR3 sequence is CASSLGGTTNYGYTF. The CDR3 nucleotides are TGTGCCAGCAGCTTAGGGGGGACCACCAACTATGGCTACACCTTC. The chain couples TRBV7-8 to TRBJ1-2, with D maybe TRBD1 (5 bases). Germline CDR1 and CDR2: SGHVS and FQNEAQ. The CDR3 is made up of 15 amino acids. V lost 1 base, J lost 2 bases, and 11 bases lay in between.